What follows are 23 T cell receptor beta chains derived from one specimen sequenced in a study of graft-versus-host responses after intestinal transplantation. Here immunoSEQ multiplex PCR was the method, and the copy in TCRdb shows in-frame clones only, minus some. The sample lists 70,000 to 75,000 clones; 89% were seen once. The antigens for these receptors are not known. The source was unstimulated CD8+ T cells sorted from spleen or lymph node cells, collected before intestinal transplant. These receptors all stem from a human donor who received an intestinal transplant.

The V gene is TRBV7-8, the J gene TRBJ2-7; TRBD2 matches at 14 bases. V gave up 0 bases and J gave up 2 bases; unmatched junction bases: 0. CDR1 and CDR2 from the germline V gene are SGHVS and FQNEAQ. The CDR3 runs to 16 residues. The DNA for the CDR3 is TGTGCCAGCAGCTTAGCGGGACTAGCGGGGGCCTACGAGCAGTACTTC. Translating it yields CASSLAGLAGAYEQYF.

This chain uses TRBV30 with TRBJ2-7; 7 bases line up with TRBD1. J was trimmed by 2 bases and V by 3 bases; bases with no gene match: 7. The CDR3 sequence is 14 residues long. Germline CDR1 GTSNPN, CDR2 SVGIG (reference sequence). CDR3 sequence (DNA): TGTGCCTGGAGCCGCCGGGACAGACCCTACGAGCAGTACTTC. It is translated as CAWSRRDRPYEQYF.

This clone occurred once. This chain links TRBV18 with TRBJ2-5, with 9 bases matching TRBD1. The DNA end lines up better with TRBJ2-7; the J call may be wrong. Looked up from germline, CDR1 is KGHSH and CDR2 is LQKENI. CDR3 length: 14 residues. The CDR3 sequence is CASSPRTGEYEQYF. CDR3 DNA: TGTGCCAGCTCACCCCGGACAGGGGAATACGAGCAGTACTTC.

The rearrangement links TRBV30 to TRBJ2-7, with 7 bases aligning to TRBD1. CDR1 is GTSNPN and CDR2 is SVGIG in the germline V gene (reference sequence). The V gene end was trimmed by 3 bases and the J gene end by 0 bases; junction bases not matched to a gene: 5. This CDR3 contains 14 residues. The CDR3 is CAWSPTGISYEQYF. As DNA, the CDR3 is TGTGCCTGGAGCCCGACAGGGATCTCCTACGAGCAGTACTTC.

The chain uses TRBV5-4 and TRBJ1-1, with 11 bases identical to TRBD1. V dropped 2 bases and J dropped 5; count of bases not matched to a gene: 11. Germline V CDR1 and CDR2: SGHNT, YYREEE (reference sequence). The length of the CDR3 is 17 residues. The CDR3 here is CASSFTGTGGWRTEAFF. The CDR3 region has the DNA TGTGCCAGCAGCTTTACCGGGACAGGGGGATGGCGTACTGAAGCTTTCTTT.

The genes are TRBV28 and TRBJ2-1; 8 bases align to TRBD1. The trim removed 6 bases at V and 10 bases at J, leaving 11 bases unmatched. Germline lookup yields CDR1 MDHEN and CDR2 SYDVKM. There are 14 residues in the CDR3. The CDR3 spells CASSQDREVNEQFF. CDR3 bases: TGTGCCAGCAGCCAGGACAGGGAGGTTAACGAGCAGTTCTTC.

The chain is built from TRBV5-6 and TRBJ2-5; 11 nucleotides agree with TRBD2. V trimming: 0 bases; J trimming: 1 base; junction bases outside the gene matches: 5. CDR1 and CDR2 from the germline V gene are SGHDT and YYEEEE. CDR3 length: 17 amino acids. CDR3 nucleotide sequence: TGTGCCAGCAGCTTGGCCGGGACTAGCGGCTTCCAAGAGACCCAGTACTTC. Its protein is CASSLAGTSGFQETQYF.

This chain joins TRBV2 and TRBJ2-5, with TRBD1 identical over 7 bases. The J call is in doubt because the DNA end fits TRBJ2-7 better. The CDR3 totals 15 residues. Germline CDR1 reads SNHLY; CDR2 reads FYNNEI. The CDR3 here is CASSPGTVSTYEQYF. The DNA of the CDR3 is TGTGCCAGCAGTCCCGGGACAGTAAGTACCTACGAGCAGTACTTC.

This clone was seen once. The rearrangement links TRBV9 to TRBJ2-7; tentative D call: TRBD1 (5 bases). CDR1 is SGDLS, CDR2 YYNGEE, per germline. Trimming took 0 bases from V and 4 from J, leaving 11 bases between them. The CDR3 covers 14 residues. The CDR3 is CASSVGFQGYEQYF. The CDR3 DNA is TGTGCCAGCAGCGTAGGATTCCAGGGTTACGAGCAGTACTTC.

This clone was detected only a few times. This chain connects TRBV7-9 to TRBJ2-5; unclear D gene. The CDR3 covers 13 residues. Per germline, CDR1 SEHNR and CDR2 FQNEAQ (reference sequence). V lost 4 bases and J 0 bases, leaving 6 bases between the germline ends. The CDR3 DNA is TGTGCCAGCAGCTCCTACCACCAAGAGACCCAGTACTTC. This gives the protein CASSSYHQETQYF. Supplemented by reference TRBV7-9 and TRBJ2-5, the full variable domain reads DTGVSQNPRHKITKRGQNVTFRCDPISEHNRLYWYRQTLGQGPEFLTYFQNEAQLEKSRLLSDRFSAERPKGSFSTLEIQRTEQGDSAMYLCASSSYHQETQYFGPGTRLLVL.

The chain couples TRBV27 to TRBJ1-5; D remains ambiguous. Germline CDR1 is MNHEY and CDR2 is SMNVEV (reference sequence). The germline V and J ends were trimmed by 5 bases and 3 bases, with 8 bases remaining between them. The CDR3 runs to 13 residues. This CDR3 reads CASSPLPNQPQHF. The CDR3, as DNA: TGTGCCAGCAGTCCCCTCCCCAATCAGCCCCAGCATTTT.

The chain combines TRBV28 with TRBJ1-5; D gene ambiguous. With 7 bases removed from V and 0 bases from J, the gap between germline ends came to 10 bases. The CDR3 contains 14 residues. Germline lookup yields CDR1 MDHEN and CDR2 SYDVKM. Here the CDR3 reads CASNGDYSNQPQHF. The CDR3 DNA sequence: TGTGCCAGCAATGGAGATTATAGCAATCAGCCCCAGCATTTT.

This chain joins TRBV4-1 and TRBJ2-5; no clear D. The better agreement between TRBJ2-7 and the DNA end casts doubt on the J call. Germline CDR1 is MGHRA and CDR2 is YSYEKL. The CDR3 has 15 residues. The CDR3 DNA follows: TGCGCCAGCAGCCAAGACCTAGGAGACTCCTACGAGCAGTACTTC. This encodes CASSQDLGDSYEQYF.

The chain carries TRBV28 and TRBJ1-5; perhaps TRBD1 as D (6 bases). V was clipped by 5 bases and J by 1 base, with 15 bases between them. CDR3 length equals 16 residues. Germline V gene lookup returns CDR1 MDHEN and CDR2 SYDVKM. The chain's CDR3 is CASSPRTAASNQPQHF. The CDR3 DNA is TGTGCCAGCAGTCCTCGGACAGCAGCAAGCAATCAGCCCCAGCATTTT.

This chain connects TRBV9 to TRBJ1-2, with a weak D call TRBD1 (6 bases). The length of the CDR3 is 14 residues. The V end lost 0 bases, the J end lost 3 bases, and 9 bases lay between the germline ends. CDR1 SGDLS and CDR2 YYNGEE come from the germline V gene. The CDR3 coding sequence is TGTGCCAGCAGCGTAGGTCAGGGGCACTATGGCTACACCTTC. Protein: CASSVGQGHYGYTF.

CDR3 nucleotides: TGTGCCAGCAGACTGGAGGGACAGGGAGAGACTGAAGCTTTCTTT. It encodes CASRLEGQGETEAFF. This chain links TRBV5-4 with TRBJ1-1; 9 nucleotides match TRBD1. V shed 5 bases and J 5 bases; nucleotides not matched to a gene: 10. There are 15 residues in the CDR3. Germline values: CDR1 SGHNT, CDR2 YYREEE (reference sequence).

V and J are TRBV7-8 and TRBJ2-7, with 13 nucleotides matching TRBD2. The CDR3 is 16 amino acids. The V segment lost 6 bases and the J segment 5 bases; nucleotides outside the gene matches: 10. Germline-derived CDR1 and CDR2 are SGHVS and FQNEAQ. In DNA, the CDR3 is TGTGCCAGCAGAAAAGGACCGGGACTAGCGGGAAACGAGCAGTACTTC. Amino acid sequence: CASRKGPGLAGNEQYF.

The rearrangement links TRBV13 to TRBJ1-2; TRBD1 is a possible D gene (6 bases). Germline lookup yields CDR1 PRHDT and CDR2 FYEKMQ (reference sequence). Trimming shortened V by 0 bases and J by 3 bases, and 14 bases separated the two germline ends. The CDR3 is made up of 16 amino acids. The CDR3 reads CASSLGRGGGDYGYTF. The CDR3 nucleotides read TGTGCCAGCAGCTTAGGCCGGGGCGGGGGCGACTATGGCTACACCTTC.

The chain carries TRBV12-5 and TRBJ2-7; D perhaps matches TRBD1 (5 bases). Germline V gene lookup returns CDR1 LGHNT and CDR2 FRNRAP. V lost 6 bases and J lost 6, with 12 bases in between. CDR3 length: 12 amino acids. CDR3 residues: CASGQSTGEQYF. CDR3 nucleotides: TGTGCTAGTGGCCAATCAACAGGCGAGCAGTACTTC.

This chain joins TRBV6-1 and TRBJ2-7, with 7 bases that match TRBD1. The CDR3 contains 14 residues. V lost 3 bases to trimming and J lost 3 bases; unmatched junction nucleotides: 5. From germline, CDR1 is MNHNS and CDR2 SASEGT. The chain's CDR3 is CASSETGTGYEQYF. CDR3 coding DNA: TGTGCCAGCAGTGAGACAGGGACCGGCTACGAGCAGTACTTC.

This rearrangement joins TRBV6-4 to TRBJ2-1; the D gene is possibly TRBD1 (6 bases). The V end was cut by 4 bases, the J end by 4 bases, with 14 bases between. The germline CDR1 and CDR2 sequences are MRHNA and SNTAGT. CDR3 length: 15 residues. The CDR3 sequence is CASSAGEHAYNEQFF. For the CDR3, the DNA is TGTGCCAGCAGTGCAGGGGAACACGCGTACAATGAGCAGTTCTTC.

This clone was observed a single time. The DNA for the CDR3 is TGTGCCAGCAGTTTTATAGTCATCGGGTCCGAACCTGCCTACGAGCAGTACTTC. Encoded protein: CASSFIVIGSEPAYEQYF. The V call is TRBV28, the J call TRBJ2-7; no firm D call. Germline values: CDR1 MDHEN, CDR2 SYDVKM. The CDR3 totals 18 residues. Deletions cut 3 bases from V and 2 bases from J, with 23 bases between.

The CDR3 coding sequence is TGCAGCGTTGGAGCTCCCCGGGAGACCCAGTACTTC. It specifies CSVGAPRETQYF. The chain combines TRBV29-1 with TRBJ2-5; D ambiguous. The CDR3 spans 12 residues. Germline CDR1 reads SQVTM; CDR2 reads ANQGSEA. Deletions cut 4 bases from V and 5 bases from J, with 11 bases between.